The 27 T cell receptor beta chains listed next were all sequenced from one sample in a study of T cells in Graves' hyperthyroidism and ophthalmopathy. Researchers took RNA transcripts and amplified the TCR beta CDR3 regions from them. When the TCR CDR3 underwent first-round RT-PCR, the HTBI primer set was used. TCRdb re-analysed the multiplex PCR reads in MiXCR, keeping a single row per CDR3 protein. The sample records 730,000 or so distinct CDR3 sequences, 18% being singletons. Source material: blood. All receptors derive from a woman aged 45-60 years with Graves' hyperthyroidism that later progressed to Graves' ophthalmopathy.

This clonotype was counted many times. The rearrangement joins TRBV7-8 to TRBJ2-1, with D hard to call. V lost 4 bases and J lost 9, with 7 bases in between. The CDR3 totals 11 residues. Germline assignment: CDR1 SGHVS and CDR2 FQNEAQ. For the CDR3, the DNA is TGTGCCAGCAGCTCCCTGCTTGAGCAGTTCTTC. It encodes CASSSLLEQFF.

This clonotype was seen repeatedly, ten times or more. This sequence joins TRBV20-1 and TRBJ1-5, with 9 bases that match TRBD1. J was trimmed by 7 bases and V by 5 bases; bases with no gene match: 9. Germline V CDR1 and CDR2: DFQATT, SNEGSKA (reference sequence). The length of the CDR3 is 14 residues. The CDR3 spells CSARDREFEQPQHF. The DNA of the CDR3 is TGCAGTGCTCGGGACAGGGAATTTGAACAGCCCCAGCATTTT.

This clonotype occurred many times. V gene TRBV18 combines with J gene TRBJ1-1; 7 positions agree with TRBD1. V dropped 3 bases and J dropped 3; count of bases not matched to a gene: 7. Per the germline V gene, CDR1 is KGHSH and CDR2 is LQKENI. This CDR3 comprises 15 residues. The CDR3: CASSPQEGADTEAFF. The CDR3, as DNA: TGTGCCAGCTCACCTCAAGAGGGGGCGGACACTGAAGCTTTCTTT. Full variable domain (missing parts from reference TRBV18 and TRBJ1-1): NAGVMQNPRHLVRRRGQEARLRCSPMKGHSHVYWYRQLPEEGLKFMVYLQKENIIDESGMPKERFSAEFPKEGPSILRIQQVVRGDSAAYFCASSPQEGADTEAFFGQGTRLTVV.

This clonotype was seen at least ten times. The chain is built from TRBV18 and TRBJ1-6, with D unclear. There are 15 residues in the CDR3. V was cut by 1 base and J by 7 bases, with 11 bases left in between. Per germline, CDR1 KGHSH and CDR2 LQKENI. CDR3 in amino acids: CASSPRTASNSPLHF. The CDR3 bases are TGTGCCAGCTCACCACGTACCGCTTCCAATTCACCCCTCCACTTT.

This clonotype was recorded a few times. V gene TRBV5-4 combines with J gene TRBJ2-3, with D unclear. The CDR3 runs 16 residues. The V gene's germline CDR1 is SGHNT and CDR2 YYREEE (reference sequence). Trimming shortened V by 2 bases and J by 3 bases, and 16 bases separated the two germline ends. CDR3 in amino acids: CASSLVGRALTDTQYF. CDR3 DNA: TGTGCCAGCAGCTTAGTCGGTAGGGCTCTTACAGATACGCAGTATTTT.

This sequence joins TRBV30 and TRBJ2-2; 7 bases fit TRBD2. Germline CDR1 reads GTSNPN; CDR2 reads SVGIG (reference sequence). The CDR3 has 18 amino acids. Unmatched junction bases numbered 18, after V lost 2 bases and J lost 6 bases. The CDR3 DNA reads TGTGCCTGGAGTTGGGGGGGGATATTCACCCCCCGTTCCGGGGAGCTGTTTTTT. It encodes CAWSWGGIFTPRSGELFF.

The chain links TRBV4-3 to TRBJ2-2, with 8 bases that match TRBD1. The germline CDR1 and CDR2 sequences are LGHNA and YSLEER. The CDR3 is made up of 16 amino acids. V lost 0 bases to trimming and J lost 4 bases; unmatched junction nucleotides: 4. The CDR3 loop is CASSQESGGRTGELFF. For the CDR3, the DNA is TGCGCCAGCAGCCAAGAATCAGGGGGCCGCACCGGGGAGCTGTTTTTT.

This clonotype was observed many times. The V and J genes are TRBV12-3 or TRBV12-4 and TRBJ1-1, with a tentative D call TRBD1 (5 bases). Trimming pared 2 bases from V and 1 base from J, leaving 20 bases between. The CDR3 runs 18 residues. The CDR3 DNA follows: TGTGCCAGCAGTTTAAGGGGACGGGGGATTATTAGGAACACTGAAGCTTTCTTT. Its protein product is CASSLRGRGIIRNTEAFF.

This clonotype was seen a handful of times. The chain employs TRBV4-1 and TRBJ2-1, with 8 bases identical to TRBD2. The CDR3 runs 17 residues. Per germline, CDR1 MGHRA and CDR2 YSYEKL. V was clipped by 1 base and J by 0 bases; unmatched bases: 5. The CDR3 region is CASSQGSGGSSYNEQFF. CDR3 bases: TGCGCCAGCAGCCAAGGCTCGGGGGGGAGCTCCTACAATGAGCAGTTCTTC.

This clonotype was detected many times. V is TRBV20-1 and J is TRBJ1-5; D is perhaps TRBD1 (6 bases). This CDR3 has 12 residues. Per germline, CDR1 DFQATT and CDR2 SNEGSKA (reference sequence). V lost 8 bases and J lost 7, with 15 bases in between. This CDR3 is CSQRRGDQPQHF. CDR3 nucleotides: TGCAGTCAGCGCAGGGGTGACCAGCCCCAGCATTTT.

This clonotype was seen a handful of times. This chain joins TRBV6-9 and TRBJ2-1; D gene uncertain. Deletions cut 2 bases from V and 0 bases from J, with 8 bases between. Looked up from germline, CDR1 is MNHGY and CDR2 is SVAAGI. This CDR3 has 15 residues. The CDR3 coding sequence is TGTGCCAGCAGTTATAGGGCTAGCTCCTACAATGAGCAGTTCTTC. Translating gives CASSYRASSYNEQFF.

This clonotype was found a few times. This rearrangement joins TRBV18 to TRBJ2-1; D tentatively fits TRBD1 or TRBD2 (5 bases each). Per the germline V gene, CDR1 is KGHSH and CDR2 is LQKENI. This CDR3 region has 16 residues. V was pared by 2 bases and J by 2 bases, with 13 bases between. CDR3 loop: CASSPSTRGTYNEQFF. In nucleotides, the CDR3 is TGTGCCAGCTCACCAAGCACTAGGGGAACCTACAATGAGCAGTTCTTC.

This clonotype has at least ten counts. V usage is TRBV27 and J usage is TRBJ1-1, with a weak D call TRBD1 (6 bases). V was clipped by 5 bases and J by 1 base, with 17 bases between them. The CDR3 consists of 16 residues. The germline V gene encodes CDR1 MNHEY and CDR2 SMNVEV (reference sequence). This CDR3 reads CASSPDSRKRNTEAFF. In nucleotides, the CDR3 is TGTGCCAGCAGTCCGGACAGTAGAAAGCGGAACACTGAAGCTTTCTTT.

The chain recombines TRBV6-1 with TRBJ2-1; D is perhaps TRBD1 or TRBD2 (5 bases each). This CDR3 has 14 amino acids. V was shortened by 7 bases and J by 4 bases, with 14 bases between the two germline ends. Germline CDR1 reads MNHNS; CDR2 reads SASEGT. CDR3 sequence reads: CASTAGTDYNEQFF. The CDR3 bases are TGTGCCAGCACCGCCGGGACGGATTACAATGAGCAGTTCTTC.

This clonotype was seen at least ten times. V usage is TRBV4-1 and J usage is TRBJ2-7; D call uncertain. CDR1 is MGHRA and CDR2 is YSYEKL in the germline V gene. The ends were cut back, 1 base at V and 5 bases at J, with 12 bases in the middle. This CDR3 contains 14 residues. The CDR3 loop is CASSQGVGADEQYF. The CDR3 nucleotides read TGCGCCAGCAGCCAAGGAGTCGGAGCAGACGAGCAGTACTTC.

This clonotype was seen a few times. This chain's CDR3 is CASSRGQGTLGYGYTF. The CDR3 coding sequence is TGTGCCAGCAGCCGCGGACAGGGAACCCTTGGCTATGGCTACACCTTC. The V call is TRBV6-1, the J call TRBJ1-2; 8 positions match TRBD1. V dropped 6 bases and J dropped 4; count of bases not matched to a gene: 13. The CDR3 is made up of 16 amino acids. Per germline, CDR1 MNHNS and CDR2 SASEGT.

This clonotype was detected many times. CDR3 coding DNA: TGTGCCAGCAGTTTGAAGCCGGGACAGCAGTACTTC. It yields the protein CASSLKPGQQYF. The chain couples TRBV3-1 to TRBJ2-7; D possibly matches TRBD1 or TRBD2 (5 bases each). V dropped 6 bases and J dropped 8 bases, with 14 bases sitting between them. Germline V gives CDR1 LGHDT, CDR2 YNNKEL (reference sequence). The CDR3 extends over 12 amino acids.

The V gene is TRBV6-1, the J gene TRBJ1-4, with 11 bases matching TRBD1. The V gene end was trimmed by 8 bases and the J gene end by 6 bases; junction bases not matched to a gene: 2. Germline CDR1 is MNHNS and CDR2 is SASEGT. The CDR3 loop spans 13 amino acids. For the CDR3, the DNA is TGTGCCAGCGAGGGACAGGGGGATGAAAAACTGTTTTTT. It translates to CASEGQGDEKLFF.

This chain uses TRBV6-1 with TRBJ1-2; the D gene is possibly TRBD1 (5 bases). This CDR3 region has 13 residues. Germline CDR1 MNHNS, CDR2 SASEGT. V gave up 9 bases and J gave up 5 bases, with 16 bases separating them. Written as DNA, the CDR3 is TGTGCCAGGGTGGGGCAGGGCCTGTATGGCTACACCTTC. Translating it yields CARVGQGLYGYTF.

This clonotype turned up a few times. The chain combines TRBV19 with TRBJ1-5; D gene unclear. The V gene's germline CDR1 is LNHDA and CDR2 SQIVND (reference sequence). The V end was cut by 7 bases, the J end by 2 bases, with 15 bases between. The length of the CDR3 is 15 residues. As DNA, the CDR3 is TGTGCCAGTACCCTGGGTTATATGGGCAATCAGCCCCAGCATTTT. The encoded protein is CASTLGYMGNQPQHF. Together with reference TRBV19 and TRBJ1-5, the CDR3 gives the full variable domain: DGGITQSPKYLFRKEGQNVTLSCEQNLNHDAMYWYRQDPGQGLRLIYYSQIVNDFQKGDIAEGYSVSREKKESFPLTVTSAQKNPTAFYLCASTLGYMGNQPQHFGDGTRLSIL.

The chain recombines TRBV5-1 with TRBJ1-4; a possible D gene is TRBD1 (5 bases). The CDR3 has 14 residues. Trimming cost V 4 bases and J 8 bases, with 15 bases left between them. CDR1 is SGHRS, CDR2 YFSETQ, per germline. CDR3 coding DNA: TGCGCCAGCAGCCCGAATGGGGGGGAGGAAAAACTGTTTTTT. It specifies CASSPNGGEEKLFF.

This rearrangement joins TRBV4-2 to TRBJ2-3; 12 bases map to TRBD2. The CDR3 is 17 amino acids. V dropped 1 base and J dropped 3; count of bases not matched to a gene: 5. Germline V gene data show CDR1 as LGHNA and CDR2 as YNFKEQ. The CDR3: CASSQGLAGGVTDTQYF. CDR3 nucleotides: TGTGCCAGCAGCCAAGGGCTAGCGGGGGGGGTGACAGATACGCAGTATTTT.

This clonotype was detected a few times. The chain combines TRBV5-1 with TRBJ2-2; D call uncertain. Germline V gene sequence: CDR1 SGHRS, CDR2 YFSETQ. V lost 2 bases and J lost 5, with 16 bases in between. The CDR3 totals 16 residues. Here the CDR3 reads CASSFGRDRRTGELFF. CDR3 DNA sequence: TGCGCCAGCAGCTTCGGTCGAGATAGAAGGACCGGGGAGCTGTTTTTT.

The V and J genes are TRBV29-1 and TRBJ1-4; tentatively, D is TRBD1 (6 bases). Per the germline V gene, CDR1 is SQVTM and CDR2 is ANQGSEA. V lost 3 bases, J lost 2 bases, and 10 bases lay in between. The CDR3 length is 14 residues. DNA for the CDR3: TGCAGCGTTGACAAGGGGGACACTAATGAAAAACTGTTTTTT. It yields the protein CSVDKGDTNEKLFF.

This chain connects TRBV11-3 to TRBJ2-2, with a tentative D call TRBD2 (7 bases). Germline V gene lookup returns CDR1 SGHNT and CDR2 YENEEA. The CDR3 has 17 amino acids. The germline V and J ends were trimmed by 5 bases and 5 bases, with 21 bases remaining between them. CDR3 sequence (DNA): TGTGCCAGCAGCCCTAGGGGGGGACTCGGTTTAACCGGGGAGCTGTTTTTT. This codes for CASSPRGGLGLTGELFF.

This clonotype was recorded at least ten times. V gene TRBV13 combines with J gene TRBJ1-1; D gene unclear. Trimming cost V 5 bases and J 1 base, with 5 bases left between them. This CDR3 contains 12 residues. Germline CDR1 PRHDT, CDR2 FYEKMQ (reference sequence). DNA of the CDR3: TGTGCCAGCAGCGCGGAGAACACTGAAGCTTTCTTT. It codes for CASSAENTEAFF.

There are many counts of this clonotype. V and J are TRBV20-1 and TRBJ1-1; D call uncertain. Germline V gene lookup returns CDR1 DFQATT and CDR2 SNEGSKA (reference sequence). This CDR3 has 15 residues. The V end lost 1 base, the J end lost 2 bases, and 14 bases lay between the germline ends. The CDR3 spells CSARARGNRNTEAFF. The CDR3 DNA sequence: TGCAGTGCTAGAGCCCGGGGTAACAGAAACACTGAAGCTTTCTTT.